A single sample gave rise to the 3 T cell receptor beta chains below, sequenced in a study of OX40 agonist ivuxolimab in advanced cancers. The assay was immunoSEQ multiplex PCR, and TCRdb's table has in-frame clones only and misses some. The table lists tens of thousands of clones, 65% to 90% of them singletons. This specimen consisted of CD4+ or CD8+ T cells sorted from blood, obtained in a trial of the OX40 agonist ivuxolimab. These receptors were collected from an adult with an advanced solid tumor such as melanoma, head and neck, liver or kidney cancer.

The chain has TRBV19 and TRBJ2-2, with TRBD2 matching 9 bases. The CDR3 is made up of 15 amino acids. Germline CDR1 LNHDA, CDR2 SQIVND (reference sequence). Trimming removed 5 bases from V and 7 bases from J; junction bases left unmatched: 8. The CDR3 bases are TGTGCCAGTAGTCTTGCGGGAGGGCCGGGCGGGGAGCTGTTTTTT. Residues: CASSLAGGPGGELFF.

This clone came up once. The gene calls are TRBV4-2 and TRBJ2-3; 10 positions agree with TRBD2. After removal of 1 base from V and 0 bases from J, the junction contained 4 bases not matched to a gene. Germline-derived CDR1 and CDR2 are LGHNA and YNFKEQ. The CDR3 spans 17 residues. The CDR3 is CASSQALAGLSTDTQYF. The DNA for the CDR3 is TGTGCCAGCAGCCAAGCACTAGCGGGGCTTAGCACAGATACGCAGTATTTT.

The chain employs TRBV10-1 and TRBJ1-1; weak D call: TRBD1 (5 bases). CDR1 and CDR2 from the germline V gene are WNHNN and SYGVQD (reference sequence). V was pared by 6 bases and J by 7 bases, with 15 bases between. The length of the CDR3 is 13 residues. CDR3 region: CASSPTSTGEAFF. CDR3 DNA: TGCGCCAGCAGCCCCACCTCTACAGGTGAAGCTTTCTTT.